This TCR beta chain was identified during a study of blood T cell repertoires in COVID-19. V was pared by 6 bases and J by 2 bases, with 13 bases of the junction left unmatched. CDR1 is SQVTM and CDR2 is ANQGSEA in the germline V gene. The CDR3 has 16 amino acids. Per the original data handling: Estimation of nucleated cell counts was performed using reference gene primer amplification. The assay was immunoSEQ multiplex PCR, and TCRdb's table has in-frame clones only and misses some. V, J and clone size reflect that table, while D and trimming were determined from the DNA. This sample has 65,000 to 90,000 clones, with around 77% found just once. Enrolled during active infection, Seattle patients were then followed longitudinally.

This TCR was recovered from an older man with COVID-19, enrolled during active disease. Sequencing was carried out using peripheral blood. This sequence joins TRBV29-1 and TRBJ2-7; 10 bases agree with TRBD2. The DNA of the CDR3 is TGCAGCGTAGCTCAACAGGGACTAGCGAGAGCCTACGAGCAGTACTTC. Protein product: CSVAQQGLARAYEQYF.